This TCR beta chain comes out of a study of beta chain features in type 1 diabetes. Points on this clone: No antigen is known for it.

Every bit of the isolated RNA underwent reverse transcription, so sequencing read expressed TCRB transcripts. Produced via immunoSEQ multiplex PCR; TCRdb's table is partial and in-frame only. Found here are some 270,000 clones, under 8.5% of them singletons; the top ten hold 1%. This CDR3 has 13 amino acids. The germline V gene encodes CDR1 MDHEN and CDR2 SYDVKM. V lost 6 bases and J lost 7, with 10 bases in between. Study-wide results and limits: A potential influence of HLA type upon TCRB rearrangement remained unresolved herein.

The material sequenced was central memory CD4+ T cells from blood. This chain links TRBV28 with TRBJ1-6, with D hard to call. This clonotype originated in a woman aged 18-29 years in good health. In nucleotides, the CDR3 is TGTGCCAGCAGAGCTTACAGCAATTCACCCCTCCACTTT. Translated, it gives CASRAYSNSPLHF.